This T cell receptor beta chain was observed in a study of blood T cell repertoires in COVID-19. Whole-study context: Specimens from acute and convalescent COVID-19 originated in the United States, Italy and Spain.

This clone was counted a few times. Germline V CDR1 and CDR2: LGHDT, YNNKEL (reference sequence). Trimming took 4 bases from V and 6 from J, leaving 12 bases between them. CDR3 length: 14 residues. Measured with immunoSEQ multiplex PCR; TCRdb has only the in-frame clones, and not every one. Altogether 55,000 to 75,000 clones are present, just over 85% being singletons, with the ten largest covering 3.2%. The sequence was collected from a man in his fifties or sixties with active COVID-19. The chain combines TRBV3-1 (or the pseudogene TRBV3-2) with TRBJ2-2; D might be TRBD1 (6 bases). Source material: peripheral blood. The CDR3 reads CASSLIDRSGELFF. The CDR3 coding sequence is TGTGCCAGCAGCCTGATTGACAGGTCCGGGGAGCTGTTTTTT.